These 3 T cell receptor beta chains were sequenced from one sample in a study of memory CD4+ T cells and cytomegalovirus serostatus. Single viable CD3+CD4+CD8-CD45RO+ cells were sorted as the memory CD4+ T cells. Produced via immunoSEQ multiplex PCR; TCRdb's table is partial and in-frame only. Among about 45,000 clones, around 80% were seen once, and the ten largest hold around 1.9%. Sequenced sample: memory CD4+ T cells from blood. All receptors come from an adult in good health and CMV-seronegative.

The gene calls are TRBV7-3 and TRBJ2-1; D may be TRBD2 (5 bases). V lost 4 bases, J lost 2 bases, and 15 bases lay in between. In germline, CDR1 is SGHTA, CDR2 FQGTGA. The CDR3 sequence is 16 residues long. CDR3: CASSSEGVVPYNEQFF. The CDR3 region has the DNA TGTGCCAGCAGCTCTGAGGGCGTGGTCCCCTACAATGAGCAGTTCTTC.

The V gene is TRBV4-2, the J gene TRBJ1-6, with TRBD1 as a possible D gene (5 bases). V gave up 6 bases and J gave up 7 bases, with 13 bases separating them. The germline gives CDR1 LGHNA, CDR2 YNFKEQ. The CDR3 sequence is 14 residues long. The CDR3 coding sequence is TGTGCCAGCAGGAAATTGGGGGGGAATTCACCCCTCCACTTT. Residues: CASRKLGGNSPLHF.

This chain connects TRBV4-2 to TRBJ1-1; D may be TRBD1 (5 bases). The length of the CDR3 is 16 residues. The germline V gene encodes CDR1 LGHNA and CDR2 YNFKEQ. V was pared by 3 bases and J by 1 base, with 15 bases between. CDR3 bases: TGTGCCAGCAGCCACCTCCACGGGACGGAGAACACTGAAGCTTTCTTT. Translated, it gives CASSHLHGTENTEAFF.